This T cell receptor beta chain was sequenced for a study of cytomegalovirus exposure and HLA in healthy donors. The CDR3 runs to 16 residues. J lost 3 bases, V lost 3 bases, and 10 bases had no gene match. CDR1 and CDR2 from the germline V gene are SGHTA and FQGNSA. Clones were sequenced by immunoSEQ multiplex PCR, and TCRdb holds only the in-frame ones, with some missing. This table has about 140,000 clones, roughly 79% appearing once. This clone was seen once. The sequenced sample consisted of PBMCs. This rearrangement joins TRBV7-2 to TRBJ2-5, with TRBD2 identical over 7 bases. The receptor's source is a young man in good health and CMV-seropositive. In DNA, the CDR3 is TGTGCCAGCAGCTTCGGAGCGGGATTGGGAAAAGAGACCCAGTACTTC. This translates into CASSFGAGLGKETQYF.